The rows below give T cell receptor beta chains drawn from one sample of a study of T cell responses to AZD1222 COVID-19 vaccine. Using immunoSEQ multiplex PCR, the repertoire was profiled, and TCRdb retains in-frame clones only, with some absent. Among roughly 130,000 clones listed, about 85% were seen once. The sequencing used peripheral blood, collected on day 0 of AZD1222 vaccination. Receptors originate from an adult in good health. Each CDR3 is given with its conserved first and last residue. A D gene is named only where the DNA matches it firmly. The size field is filled for only some rows; it gives once, few, many or a size class.

>-|-|TRBJ1-2|TRBV7-9
TGTGCCAGCAGCCGGAAGGACAGCAATGGCTACACCTTC
CASSRKDSNGYTF
>-|-|TRBJ1-1|TRBV5-1
TGCGCCAGCAGCACACAGGGATATCAGAACACTGAAGCTTTCTTT
CASSTQGYQNTEAFF
>TRBD1|-|TRBJ1-2|TRBV28
TGTGCCAGCCGACAGGGGGCTGGTGGCTACACCTTC
CASRQGAGGYTF
>-|-|TRBJ2-3|TRBV4-1
TGCGCCAGCAGCCAAGAACAGGTCCAGGACACAGATACGCAGTATTTT
CASSQEQVQDTDTQYF
>-|-|TRBJ1-2|TRBV30
TGTGCCTGGAGTGTGTCAGACTTATATGGCTACACCTTC
CAWSVSDLYGYTF
>-|-|TRBJ1-1|TRBV9
TGTGCCAGCAGCGTCGGAGATGGTGAAGCTTTCTTT
CASSVGDGEAFF
>-|-|TRBJ2-2|TRBV5-5
TGTGCCAGCAGACGGGAAGGGGGCGGGGAACAAGACACCGGGGAGCTGTTTTTT
CASRREGGGEQDTGELFF
>-|-|TRBJ2-7|TRBV2
TGTGCCAGCAGTGAATACAGAACCTACGAGCAGTACTTC
CASSEYRTYEQYF
>TRBD2|-|TRBJ2-3|TRBV23-1
TGCGCCAGCAGCGCCGGGACTAGCGGATCCGGACGGGCAGATACGCAGTATTTT
CASSAGTSGSGRADTQYF
>-|-|TRBJ1-4|TRBV3-1/TRBV3-2
TGTGCCAGCAGCCAGAGGGCCGCAAATGAAAAACTGTTTTTT
CASSQRAANEKLFF
>TRBD1|-|TRBJ2-1|TRBV6-1
TGTGCCAGCAGTGAATTCATGTTATCGGGACAGGGCTCTAAGTCCTACAATGAGCAGTTCTTC
CASSEFMLSGQGSKSYNEQFF
>-|-|TRBJ2-5|TRBV7-2
TGTGCCAGCAGCCGTCCGCGGGACCCGCGAGGGAGAGAAGAGACCCAGTACTTC
CASSRPRDPRGREETQYF
>TRBD1|-|TRBJ2-5|TRBV2
TGTGCCAGCATTGGGACAGGGACCTTAAAGGCCCAGTACTTC
CASIGTGTLKAQYF
>-|-|TRBJ2-2|TRBV28
TGTGCCAGCAGAACAGGGACTTACAACACCGGGGAGCTGTTTTTT
CASRTGTYNTGELFF
>-|-|TRBJ1-2|TRBV6-5
TGTGCCAGCAGTCGCCAAGCTGAAACTAACTATGGCTACACCTTC
CASSRQAETNYGYTF
>TRBD1|-|TRBJ1-4|TRBV28
TGTGCCAGCAGTTCATGGACAGGGGGTTCTGAAAAACTGTTTTTT
CASSSWTGGSEKLFF
>TRBD1|-|TRBJ1-1|TRBV11-2
TGTGCCAGCAGCTTGGGACAGGGGGCAACTGAAGCTTTCTTT
CASSLGQGATEAFF
>-|-|TRBJ1-3|TRBV5-4
TGTGCCAGCAGCTTGTATAAACAGGGCGGAAACACCATATATTTT
CASSLYKQGGNTIYF
>-|-|TRBJ2-6|TRBV2
TGTGCCAGCACGAAAACAGAGAACCCTGGGGCCAACGTCCTGACTTTC
CASTKTENPGANVLTF
>-|-|TRBJ2-2|TRBV9
TGTGCCAGCAGCGATCGGCAGGGCGGAGCCGGGGAGCTGTTTTTT
CASSDRQGGAGELFF
>-|few|TRBJ2-1|TRBV19
TGTGCCACCTCTAAATCCAGTGCCTACAATGAGCAGTTCTTC
CATSKSSAYNEQFF
>-|-|TRBJ2-7|TRBV4-2
TGTGCCAGCAGCCAAGGTCACAGCTCCTACGAGCAGTACTTC
CASSQGHSSYEQYF
>TRBD1|-|TRBJ1-6|TRBV6-2/TRBV6-3
TGTGCCAGCAGTTACTACAGGGGTGGTGATTCACCCCTCCACTTT
CASSYYRGGDSPLHF
>TRBD1|-|TRBJ1-1|TRBV27
TGTGCCAGCAGGGGACAGGGGAGGAGGACAATTGAAGCTTTCTTT
CASRGQGRRTIEAFF
>-|-|TRBJ1-5|TRBV15
TGTGCCACCAGCAGAGATGGGAGTCAGCCCCAGCATTTT
CATSRDGSQPQHF
>-|-|TRBJ2-1|TRBV4-1
TGCGCCAGCAGCCAAGAGGGGGCCCTTTACAATGAGCAGTTCTTC
CASSQEGALYNEQFF
>-|-|TRBJ1-2|TRBV6-5
TGTGCCAGCACCACCGGGGGTAACTATGGCTACACCTTC
CASTTGGNYGYTF
>-|-|TRBJ1-6|TRBV10-3
TGTGCCATCAGTGAGCTGACTTTACAGCTCAATTCACCCCTCCACTTT
CAISELTLQLNSPLHF
>-|once|TRBJ1-2|TRBV9
TGTGCCAGCAGCGTATCCGGAGACAAATTTGATGGCTACACCTTC
CASSVSGDKFDGYTF
>TRBD1|-|TRBJ1-2|TRBV5-1
TGCGCCAGCAGCTCAGTGACAGGGTCCCAGGATGGCTACACCTTC
CASSSVTGSQDGYTF
>-|few|TRBJ2-2|TRBV7-9
TGTGCCAGGCCCCGGGACACCTACACCGGGGAGCTGTTTTTT
CARPRDTYTGELFF
>-|-|TRBJ1-5|TRBV28
TGTGCCAGTTTCGAGGGGTTTCAGCCCCAGCATTTT
CASFEGFQPQHF
>-|-|TRBJ1-6|TRBV18
TGTGCCAGCTCACCAATAGACGGGGGGGCCTCCTATAATTCACCCCTCCACTTT
CASSPIDGGASYNSPLHF
>-|once|TRBJ2-2|TRBV6-1
TGTGCCAGCAGTGAAAAACAGGGCACCACCGGGGAGCTGTTTTTT
CASSEKQGTTGELFF
>-|-|TRBJ2-1|TRBV27
TGTGCCAGCAGTTTATGGGTGGGGAAGGACCGGAATGAGCAGTTCTTC
CASSLWVGKDRNEQFF
>-|-|TRBJ2-1|TRBV28
TGTGCCAGCAGTTTACCCCAAGGGGATGGGCAGTTCTTC
CASSLPQGDGQFF
>-|-|TRBJ1-3|TRBV7-9
TGTGCCAGCAGCCGGGCGGGGTTCGGAAACACCATATATTTT
CASSRAGFGNTIYF
>TRBD1|-|TRBJ2-7|TRBV6-6
TGTGCCAGCAGTCAGAGGACAGGGGGGGTGGACGAGCAGTACTTC
CASSQRTGGVDEQYF
>-|-|TRBJ1-3|TRBV14
TGTGCCAGCAGCCAAGTCGACACTAGCTCTGGAAACACCATATATTTT
CASSQVDTSSGNTIYF
>-|-|TRBJ1-5|TRBV15
TGTGCCACCAGCAGAGATTTGGGATCCAATCAGCCCCAGCATTTT
CATSRDLGSNQPQHF
>TRBD1|-|TRBJ2-5|TRBV7-8
TGTGCCAGCAGCTTAGCCAGGGGGCGAGAGACCCAGTACTTC
CASSLARGRETQYF
>-|-|TRBJ2-7|TRBV2
TGTGCCAGCAGTGTTGGGGGCGAGCAGTACTTC
CASSVGGEQYF
>-|-|TRBJ1-2|TRBV21-1
TGTGCCAGCAGCAGTAGACAGAATATTAACTATGGCTACACCTTC
CASSSRQNINYGYTF
>-|-|TRBJ2-7|TRBV13
TGTGCCAGCAGCCCCGGTCAGTCCTACGAGCAGTACTTC
CASSPGQSYEQYF
>-|-|TRBJ1-5|TRBV27
TGTGCCAGCAGTTGGAAGGGGGATAGCAATCAGCCCCAGCATTTT
CASSWKGDSNQPQHF
>TRBD1|-|TRBJ1-2|TRBV11-2
TGTGCCAGCAGCCTGGGACAGGGAGACTATGGCTACACCTTC
CASSLGQGDYGYTF
>-|-|TRBJ2-1|TRBV12-3/TRBV12-4
TGTGCCAGCACCCGGACGAATCCCAATGAGCAGTTCTTC
CASTRTNPNEQFF
>TRBD1|few|TRBJ1-2|TRBV30
TGTGCCTGGGGCCGGGACAGGGCCCGACGCGATGGCTACACCTTC
CAWGRDRARRDGYTF
>-|-|TRBJ2-7|TRBV7-2
TGTGCCAGCAGCTTAAGTTGGGGCTCCTACGAGCAGTACTTC
CASSLSWGSYEQYF
>-|-|TRBJ1-5|TRBV5-5
TGTGCCAGCAGCTTGGATGGCGCTAGCAATCAGCCCCAGCATTTT
CASSLDGASNQPQHF
>-|-|TRBJ1-1|TRBV12-3/TRBV12-4
TGTGCCAGCAGTGATCGACCCACTGAAGCTTTCTTT
CASSDRPTEAFF
>-|-|TRBJ1-2|TRBV7-2
TGTGCCAGCAGCCACCAGTTTGGCAGGAACTATGGCTACACCTTC
CASSHQFGRNYGYTF
>-|-|TRBJ2-4|TRBV27
TGTGCCAGCAGTCCCCTAGCCGGGACACACAAAAACATTCAGTACTTC
CASSPLAGTHKNIQYF
>-|-|TRBJ2-6|TRBV7-6
TGTGCCAGCAGCTCTCGACAGACCTCTGGGGCCAACGTCCTGACTTTC
CASSSRQTSGANVLTF
>-|-|TRBJ1-6|TRBV3-1/TRBV3-2
TGTGCCAGCAGCCCTAGCGGTTATCCAAGAAACTTT
CASSPSGYPRNF
>TRBD2|-|TRBJ2-7|TRBV4-2
TGTGCCAGCAGCCAACCCACCGGGACTAGCGGGGGCAACTCCTACGAGCAGTACTTC
CASSQPTGTSGGNSYEQYF
>TRBD1|once|TRBJ2-7|TRBV6-6
TGTGCCAGCAGCGTGGGACAGGGCTCTGGCGAGCAGTACTTC
CASSVGQGSGEQYF
>TRBD1|-|TRBJ1-5|TRBV10-1
TGCGCCAGCAGGGGGCTCGACAGGGGGAATCAGCCCCAGCATTTT
CASRGLDRGNQPQHF